These 2 T cell receptor beta chains originate from one sample sequenced in a study of blood T cell repertoires in COVID-19. The data were produced by immunoSEQ multiplex PCR, yet TCRdb's version contains in-frame clones alone and is incomplete. In the table there are hundreds of thousands of clones, roughly 89% of which are singletons. The sample was peripheral blood. All receptors derive from a woman in her thirties or forties with COVID-19, enrolled during active disease.

V usage is TRBV7-9 and J usage is TRBJ1-6; tentative D call: TRBD1 (6 bases). This CDR3 comprises 14 residues. The germline V and J ends were trimmed by 1 base and 8 bases, with 9 bases remaining between them. Germline values: CDR1 SEHNR, CDR2 FQNEAQ (reference sequence). CDR3 in amino acids: CASSLGQVDSPLHF. The CDR3 DNA reads TGTGCCAGCAGCTTAGGACAGGTGGATTCACCCCTCCACTTT.

The chain has TRBV27 and TRBJ2-7, with 9 bases fitting TRBD1. The ends lost 6 bases at V and 4 bases at J; junction bases unmatched: 7. The CDR3 totals 14 residues. Germline V lookup: CDR1 MNHEY, CDR2 SMNVEV (reference sequence). The CDR3 here is CASRGQGRLYEQYF. DNA for the CDR3: TGTGCCAGCAGAGGACAGGGGAGACTGTACGAGCAGTACTTC.